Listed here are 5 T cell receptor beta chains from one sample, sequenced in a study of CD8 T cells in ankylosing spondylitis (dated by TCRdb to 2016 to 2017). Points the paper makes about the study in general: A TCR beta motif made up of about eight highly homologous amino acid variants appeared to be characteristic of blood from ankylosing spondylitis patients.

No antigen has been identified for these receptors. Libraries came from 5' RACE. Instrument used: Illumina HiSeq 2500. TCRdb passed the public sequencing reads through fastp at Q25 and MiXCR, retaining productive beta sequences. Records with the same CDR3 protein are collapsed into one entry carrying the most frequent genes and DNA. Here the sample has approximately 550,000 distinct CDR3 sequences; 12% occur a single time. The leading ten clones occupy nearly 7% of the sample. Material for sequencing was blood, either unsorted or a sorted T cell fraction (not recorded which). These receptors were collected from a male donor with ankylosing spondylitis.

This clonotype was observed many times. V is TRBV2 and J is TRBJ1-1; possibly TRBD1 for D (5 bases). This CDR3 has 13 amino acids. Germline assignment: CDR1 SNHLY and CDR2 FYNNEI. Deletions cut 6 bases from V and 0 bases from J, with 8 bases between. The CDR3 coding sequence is TGTGCCAGCAGGGGGCAATTGAACACTGAAGCTTTCTTT. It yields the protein CASRGQLNTEAFF.

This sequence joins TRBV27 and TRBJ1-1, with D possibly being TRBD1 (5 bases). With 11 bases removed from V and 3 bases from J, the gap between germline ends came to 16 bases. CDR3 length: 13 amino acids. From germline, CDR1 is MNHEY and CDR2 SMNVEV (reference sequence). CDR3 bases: TGTGCCGCTGGAGCAGGGTGGCACACTGAAGCTTTCTTT. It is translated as CAAGAGWHTEAFF.

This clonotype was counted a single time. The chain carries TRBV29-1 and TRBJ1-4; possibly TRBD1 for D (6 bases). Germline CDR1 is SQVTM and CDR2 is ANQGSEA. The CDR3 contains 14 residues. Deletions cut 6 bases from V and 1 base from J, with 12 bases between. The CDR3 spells CSVLRGGTNEKLFF. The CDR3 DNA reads TGCAGCGTCCTCAGGGGAGGAACTAATGAAAAACTGTTTTTT.

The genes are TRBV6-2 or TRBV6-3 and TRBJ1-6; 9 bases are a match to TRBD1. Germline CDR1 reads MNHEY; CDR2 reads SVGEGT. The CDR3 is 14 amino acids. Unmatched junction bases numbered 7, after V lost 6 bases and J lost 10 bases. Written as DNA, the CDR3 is TGTGCCAGCAGCGGGACAGGGTCGCTCTCACCCCTCCACTTT. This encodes CASSGTGSLSPLHF.

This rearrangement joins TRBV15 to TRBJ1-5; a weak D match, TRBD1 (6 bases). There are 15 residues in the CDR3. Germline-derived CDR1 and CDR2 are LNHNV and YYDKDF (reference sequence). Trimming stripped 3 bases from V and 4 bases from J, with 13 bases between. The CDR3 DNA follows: TGTGCCACCAGCAGGGCAACAGGGTTTAATCAGCCCCAGCATTTT. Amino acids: CATSRATGFNQPQHF.